This T cell receptor (beta chain) originates from a study of blood T cell repertoires in COVID-19. The wider study: Some COVID-19 samples were acute and others convalescent; all came from the United States, Italy and Spain. PBMCs, B-cell-depleted T cells, or T cells provided the cDNA or gDNA that made up the material.

Germline V gene data show CDR1 as SNHLY and CDR2 as FYNNEI. With 6 bases removed from V and 0 bases from J, the gap between germline ends came to 11 bases. The CDR3 sequence is 14 residues long. This clone was counted only a few times. Under the authors' procedure: Estimation of nucleated cell counts was performed using reference gene primer amplification. Method: immunoSEQ multiplex PCR; TCRdb's copy keeps in-frame clones and lacks some. Clone size and the V and J calls come from that table; the DNA yielded D and trimming. The sample carries 65,000 to 100,000 clones, around 89% recorded once. Sequencing was performed on peripheral blood. The TCR comes from a man aged 50 to 60 with acute or convalescent COVID-19. The chain uses TRBV2 and TRBJ1-1; D unresolved. The CDR3 sequence: CASSRGWMNTEAFF. CDR3 in DNA: TGTGCCAGCAGCCGGGGTTGGATGAACACTGAAGCTTTCTTT.